Following are 13 T cell receptor beta chains from one sample sequenced in a study of regulatory T cells in long-lasting Graves disease. The TCR beta library used iRepertoire HTBI primers with Arm-PCR amplification of CDR3. TCRdb analysed the multiplex PCR reads with MiXCR anew, one entry per CDR3 protein. Found here are about 620,000 distinct CDR3 sequences, under 20% of them singletons; the top ten hold around a sixth. The time point: newly diagnosed GD, antithyroid drugs for less than 3 months. RNA extracted from PBMCs served as the sequencing template. The same data also contributed to another study, on T cells in Graves' hyperthyroidism and ophthalmopathy.

The input for sequencing was peripheral blood mononuclear cells (PBMCs), taken at new diagnosis, from a patient treated with antithyroid drugs. Receptors originate from a woman aged 25 to 39 with Graves disease.

The sample holds a few counts of this clonotype. J is TRBJ2-7 and V is TRBV6-5; TRBD1 is a possible D gene (5 bases). The CDR3 runs to 14 residues. With 0 bases removed from V and 8 bases from J, the gap between germline ends came to 14 bases. CDR1 and CDR2 (germline): MNHEY, SVGAGI. The CDR3 sequence: CASSYSGAGPQQYF. The CDR3 nucleotides are TGTGCCAGCAGTTACTCTGGGGCAGGTCCTCAGCAGTACTTC.

In this sample, this clonotype turned up a few times. The V call is TRBV30, the J call TRBJ1-5; 8 bases are shared with TRBD1. CDR1 and CDR2 (germline): GTSNPN, SVGIG (reference sequence). Unmatched junction bases numbered 2, after V lost 1 base and J lost 3 bases. This CDR3 region has 14 residues. The CDR3 loop is CAWSGTGFNQPQHF. CDR3 DNA: TGTGCCTGGAGTGGGACAGGGTTCAATCAGCCCCAGCATTTT. Filled out from reference TRBV30 and TRBJ1-5, the complete variable domain reads SQTIHQWPATLVQPVGSPLSLECTVEGTSNPNLYWYRQAAGRGLQLLFYSVGIGQISSEVPQNLSASRPQDRQFILSSKKLLLSDSGFYLCAWSGTGFNQPQHFGDGTRLSIL.

The chain combines TRBV30 with TRBJ2-7; the D is unclear. This CDR3 has 13 residues. V was cut by 0 bases and J by 3 bases, with 9 bases left in between. CDR1 GTSNPN and CDR2 SVGIG come from the germline V gene (reference sequence). CDR3 in amino acids: CAWSVALLYEQYF. In DNA, the CDR3 is TGTGCCTGGAGTGTAGCACTCCTCTACGAGCAGTACTTC.

This clonotype was seen repeatedly, ten times or more. Here the CDR3 DNA reads TGTGCCAGCACTAGCAATCAGCCCCAGCATTTT. It encodes CASTSNQPQHF. The V call is TRBV28, the J call TRBJ1-5; D gene uncertain. This CDR3 is 11 amino acids long. The germline CDR1 and CDR2 sequences are MDHEN and SYDVKM. V was pared by 7 bases and J by 0 bases, with 1 base between.

This clonotype was recorded a few times. This chain connects TRBV20-1 to TRBJ2-7; 12 nucleotides line up with TRBD2. J lost 1 base, V lost 6 bases, and 4 bases had no gene match. Germline lookup yields CDR1 DFQATT and CDR2 SNEGSKA (reference sequence). The CDR3 contains 14 residues. The CDR3 spells CSARLAGVSYEQYF. The CDR3 DNA is TGCAGTGCGCGACTAGCGGGAGTTTCCTACGAGCAGTACTTC.

This clonotype came up many times. The chain has TRBV12-3 or TRBV12-4 and TRBJ1-1, with D unclear. V was trimmed by 6 bases and J by 0 bases, leaving 11 bases between them. The CDR3 length is 14 residues. In DNA, the CDR3 is TGTGCCAGCAGCCACAGTATGCTGAACACTGAAGCTTTCTTT. Translating gives CASSHSMLNTEAFF.

There are many counts of this clonotype. V usage is TRBV19 and J usage is TRBJ2-5, with a tentative D call TRBD2 (5 bases). Germline V gives CDR1 LNHDA, CDR2 SQIVND (reference sequence). The CDR3 covers 14 residues. The V end lost 6 bases, the J end lost 5 bases, and 16 bases lay between the germline ends. CDR3 sequence reads: CASSLTSSDETQYF. The CDR3 DNA reads TGTGCCAGTAGCCTCACTAGTTCTGATGAGACCCAGTACTTC.

The chain is built from TRBV19 and TRBJ1-2; TRBD1 aligns across 12 bases. This CDR3 has 17 amino acids. CDR1 is LNHDA and CDR2 is SQIVND in the germline V gene (reference sequence). The V segment lost 7 bases and the J segment 7 bases; nucleotides outside the gene matches: 16. The CDR3 reads CASTQSLPGQGARGYTF. The CDR3 bases are TGTGCCAGTACCCAATCGCTCCCGGGACAGGGGGCTCGTGGCTACACCTTC.

This chain connects TRBV6-1 to TRBJ1-5, with no clear D. This CDR3 is built from 13 residues. CDR1 is MNHNS and CDR2 is SASEGT in the germline V gene. With 11 bases removed from V and 6 bases from J, the gap between germline ends came to 17 bases. This chain's CDR3 is CASRRWEGQPQHF. CDR3 DNA: TGTGCCTCCAGGCGGTGGGAAGGTCAGCCCCAGCATTTT.

The J gene is TRBJ2-1, the V gene TRBV20-1; D call uncertain. Germline assignment: CDR1 DFQATT and CDR2 SNEGSKA (reference sequence). V lost 1 base and J 14 bases, leaving 18 bases between the germline ends. The CDR3 has 13 residues. The CDR3 DNA reads as TGCAGTGCTAGAGGGACCGCGAGCCTCCCGGAGTTCTTC. It specifies CSARGTASLPEFF.

This clonotype was observed a handful of times. The chain couples TRBV5-5 to TRBJ2-7; 14 positions match TRBD2. CDR3 length equals 18 residues. Trimming at V came to 6 bases and at J to 7 bases, leaving 18 bases not matched to a gene. Germline V gene lookup returns CDR1 SGHKS and CDR2 YYEKEE (reference sequence). In DNA, the CDR3 is TGTGCCAGCACAAGCCGGCGACTAGCGGGAGGGTTTTTTCGGGAGCAGTACTTC. Translating gives CASTSRRLAGGFFREQYF.

This clonotype appeared many times. The V gene is TRBV19, the J gene TRBJ1-5; perhaps TRBD1 as D (5 bases). Deletions cut 3 bases from V and 7 bases from J, with 19 bases between. CDR3 size: 16 residues. In germline, CDR1 is LNHDA, CDR2 SQIVND (reference sequence). The CDR3 spells CASSMSQGAQPQPQHF. As DNA, the CDR3 is TGTGCCAGTAGTATGTCCCAGGGTGCCCAGCCCCAGCCCCAGCATTTT. Full variable domain (rest looked up from reference TRBV19 and TRBJ1-5): DGGITQSPKYLFRKEGQNVTLSCEQNLNHDAMYWYRQDPGQGLRLIYYSQIVNDFQKGDIAEGYSVSREKKESFPLTVTSAQKNPTAFYLCASSMSQGAQPQPQHFGDGTRLSIL.

The rearrangement uses TRBV27 and TRBJ2-1, with TRBD2 matching over 9 bases. V lost 8 bases to trimming and J lost 6 bases; unmatched junction nucleotides: 8. Germline V gene data show CDR1 as MNHEY and CDR2 as SMNVEV (reference sequence). The CDR3 contains 14 residues. The CDR3 reads CASSLAGVFNEQFF. Here the CDR3 DNA reads TGTGCCAGCTCTTTAGCGGGAGTATTCAATGAGCAGTTCTTC.